This record covers a single TCR beta chain. The clone's antigen remains unknown. Base qualities are not recorded, but no much larger clone differs from it by a single base. The sample belongs to a study of blood T cell repertoires in COVID-19 (TCRdb year 2020). Regarding the study in general: The collaborator samples originated in the United States, Italy and Spain and spanned the acute and convalescent phases of COVID-19. The material from the prospective study consisted of cDNA or gDNA derived from T cells, B-cell-depleted T cells, or PBMCs. Deeply sampled blood TCRbeta repertoires from subjects exposed to, actively infected with, or recovered from COVID-19 were included in the dataset. The repertoires were released in a freely available public database intended as a resource for research on the immune response to SARS-CoV-2. The samples were drawn from the first 160 participants of the ongoing ImmuneRACE study and from 1,254 subjects provided by 6 global collaborators. Sample metadata almost always included a de-identified subject ID, COVID-19 status, age in years and sex. Where available, HLA class I and class II types were taken from metadata supplied by the sample provider and were not determined by assay-based typing. Findings and caveats that apply to the study as a whole: The quantity of clinical and demographic metadata differed by source and by participant and was supplied without curation.

TCRbeta CDR3 regions were amplified from genomic DNA using the immunoSEQ Assay, a bias-controlled multiplex PCR. The source study handled its data this way. Within the assay, amplification of reference gene primers was used to estimate how many nucleated cells each sample contained. Sequence reads were collapsed and filtered to measure the absolute abundance of every unique TCRbeta CDR3 rearrangement. For each sample, productive Simpson clonality was calculated by taking the square root of Simpson's diversity index across productive rearrangements. The table was pulled from immuneACCESS by TCRdb, which kept in-frame rearrangements only. Such tables lose some clones; where checked, under half of the loss comes from unresolved V genes, and the rest has no known cause. The V and J calls and the clone size are those of that table, but D and trimming were determined from the DNA. Within this sample are some 150,000 clones, with around 90% of them counted one time only. The ten top clones hold around 3% of the sample.

The CDR3 numbers 15 residues from cysteine through phenylalanine. The sequence is cut down to CDR3 DNA, 45 bases in frame from base 1. The germline V gene encodes CDR1 SGHTA and CDR2 FQGTGA. Cut back by 2 bases and 0 bases, the V and J ends lie 8 bases apart. Collaborating institutions collected whole blood in K2EDTA tubes following their own protocols. For TCRbeta analysis, collaborator samples were shipped as frozen whole blood, as isolated PBMCs, or as DNA extracted from either sample type. The sequence joins TRBV7-3 to TRBJ2-1; tentative D gene TRBD2, with 6 bases matching. This clonotype was sampled from a man in his 60s with acute or convalescent COVID-19. The sequencing input was peripheral blood. The CDR3 region: CASSLRGNSYNEQFF. In nucleotide form, the sequence is TGTGCCAGCAGCTTACGGGGGAACTCCTACAATGAGCAGTTCTTC. Beyond the CDR3, the reference TRBV7-3 and TRBJ2-1 genes provide the residues; the full variable domain reads: GAGVSQTPSNKVTEKGKYVELRCDPISGHTALYWYRQSLGQGPEFLIYFQGTGAADDSGLPNDRFFAVRPEGSVSTLKIQRTERGDSAVYLCASSLRGNSYNEQFFGPGTRLTVL.